This paragraph covers one T cell receptor beta chain sequence. The assay was immunoSEQ multiplex PCR, and TCRdb's table has in-frame clones only and misses some. The sample holds over 700,000 clones; 72% are singletons and the top ten take 1.8%. Donors were Caucasian adults residing in Nashville, Tennessee, USA. Investigators divided CD4+ cells into CD45RA+ naive and CD45RA-negative memory subsets. This sample was taken from a study of shared clonotypes between healthy human individuals. Across the study: Three plates each covered CD4 naive and memory; CD8 naive two, CD8 memory one.

Germline V gene lookup returns CDR1 MDHEN and CDR2 SYDVKM. V lost 8 bases and J lost 6; bases outside the gene matches: 6. The CDR3 has 13 amino acids. The chain has TRBV28 and TRBJ1-2; 10 bases are a match to TRBD1. This TCR was recovered from a woman in her twenties or thirties in good health. Source material: memory CD4+ T cells sorted from blood. Sample subset: CD45RA-negative fraction. CDR3: CASRSGTGDGYTF. As DNA, the CDR3 is TGTGCCAGCCGTTCCGGGACAGGGGATGGCTACACCTTC.